These 5 T cell receptor beta chains were sequenced from one sample in a study of PD-1 blockade in classical Hodgkin lymphoma. Generated by immunoSEQ multiplex PCR, the TCRdb table keeps only in-frame clones and is missing some. The sample yields about 23,000 clones, roughly 90% seen once. Stated time point: newly diagnosed, previously untreated cHL patient sample. CD4+ T cells were purified from thawed PBMCs by negative selection. What was sequenced was CD4+ T cells from blood. The receptors come from a human donor with classical Hodgkin lymphoma.

The rearrangement uses TRBV18 and TRBJ2-7; no firm D call. The CDR3 covers 14 residues. The germline V gene encodes CDR1 KGHSH and CDR2 LQKENI. Trimming stripped 3 bases from V and 7 bases from J, with 16 bases between. CDR3 sequence: CASSPLPIGSEQYF. The CDR3 DNA reads TGTGCCAGCTCACCCCTTCCTATCGGCTCAGAGCAGTACTTC. The full variable domain, completed using reference TRBV18 and TRBJ2-7, is NAGVMQNPRHLVRRRGQEARLRCSPMKGHSHVYWYRQLPEEGLKFMVYLQKENIIDESGMPKERFSAEFPKEGPSILRIQQVVRGDSAAYFCASSPLPIGSEQYFGPGTRLTVT.

J is TRBJ2-2 and V is TRBV18; 15 bases align to TRBD2. CDR3 length: 19 residues. Germline CDR1 reads KGHSH; CDR2 reads LQKENI. V dropped 3 bases and J dropped 0; count of bases not matched to a gene: 5. The CDR3 protein is CASSPMGLAGGPNTGELFF. The CDR3 nucleotides are TGTGCCAGCTCACCCATGGGACTAGCGGGAGGACCGAACACCGGGGAGCTGTTTTTT.

On this clone: Other DNA sequences in this specimen translate into the identical CDR3. This chain links TRBV5-1 with TRBJ2-1; the D gene could be TRBD1 or TRBD2 (5 bases each). Germline lookup yields CDR1 SGHRS and CDR2 YFSETQ. V lost 0 bases, J lost 1 base, and 5 bases lay in between. CDR3 size: 14 residues. Here the CDR3 DNA reads TGCGCCAGCAGCTTGGGGGGGTCCTACAATGAGCAGTTCTTC. Translation: CASSLGGSYNEQFF.

This clone showed up just a few times. The chain recombines TRBV6-5 with TRBJ2-1; D is undetermined. This CDR3 is built from 12 residues. Trimming removed 8 bases at V and 6 bases at J, with 11 bases between. Germline CDR1 reads MNHEY; CDR2 reads SVGAGI. CDR3 sequence: CASPVESNEQFF. The CDR3 DNA is TGTGCCAGCCCGGTGGAATCCAATGAGCAGTTCTTC.

The chain combines TRBV6-1 with TRBJ1-6; 10 nucleotides agree with TRBD1. After removal of 10 bases from V and 10 bases from J, the junction contained 7 bases not matched to a gene. From germline, CDR1 is MNHNS and CDR2 SASEGT. The CDR3 runs to 13 residues. The CDR3 region has the DNA TGTGCCATACAGGACAGGGGGGCGTCACCCCTCCACTTT. Its translation: CAIQDRGASPLHF.